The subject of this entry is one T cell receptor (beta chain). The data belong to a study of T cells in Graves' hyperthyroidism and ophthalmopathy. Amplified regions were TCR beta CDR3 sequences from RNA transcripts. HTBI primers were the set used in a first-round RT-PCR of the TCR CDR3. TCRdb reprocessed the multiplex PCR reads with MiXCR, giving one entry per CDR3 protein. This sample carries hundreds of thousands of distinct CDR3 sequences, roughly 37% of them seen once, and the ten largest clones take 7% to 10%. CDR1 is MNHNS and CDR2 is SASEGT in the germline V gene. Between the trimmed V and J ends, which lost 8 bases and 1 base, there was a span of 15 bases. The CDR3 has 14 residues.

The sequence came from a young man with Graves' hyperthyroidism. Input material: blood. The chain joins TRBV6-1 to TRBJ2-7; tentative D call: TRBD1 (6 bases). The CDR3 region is CASGARRGSYEQYF. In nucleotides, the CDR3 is TGTGCCAGCGGGGCCCGCAGGGGATCCTACGAGCAGTACTTC.